This TCR beta chain came from a study of brain T cells in children with intractable seizures. Notes on the study in general: Patients' HCMV serostatus was unknown; virus specificity rests on CDR3 similarity alone.

A remark on this clone: The antigen remains undetermined.

Described time point: blood from clinic visit 5 months post-surgery; TSC patient then seizure free. Sequencing was limited to surgery cases with top T cell transcript signatures in brain tissue. The table came from immunoSEQ multiplex PCR; TCRdb's copy has only in-frame clones and leaves some out. The table has about 350,000 clones, 93% seen once. Per the germline V gene, CDR1 is KGHSH and CDR2 is LQKENI. The CDR3 is 12 amino acids. V was clipped by 3 bases and J by 8 bases, with 8 bases between them. The sample here was peripheral blood, taken less than 6 months after surgery. This TCR was sampled from a boy under two years old with tuberous sclerosis and intractable seizures. The chain couples TRBV18 to TRBJ1-3, with D maybe TRBD1 (5 bases). The CDR3 sequence is CASSPSGDTIYF. CDR3 DNA: TGTGCCAGCTCACCGTCGGGGGACACCATATATTTT.